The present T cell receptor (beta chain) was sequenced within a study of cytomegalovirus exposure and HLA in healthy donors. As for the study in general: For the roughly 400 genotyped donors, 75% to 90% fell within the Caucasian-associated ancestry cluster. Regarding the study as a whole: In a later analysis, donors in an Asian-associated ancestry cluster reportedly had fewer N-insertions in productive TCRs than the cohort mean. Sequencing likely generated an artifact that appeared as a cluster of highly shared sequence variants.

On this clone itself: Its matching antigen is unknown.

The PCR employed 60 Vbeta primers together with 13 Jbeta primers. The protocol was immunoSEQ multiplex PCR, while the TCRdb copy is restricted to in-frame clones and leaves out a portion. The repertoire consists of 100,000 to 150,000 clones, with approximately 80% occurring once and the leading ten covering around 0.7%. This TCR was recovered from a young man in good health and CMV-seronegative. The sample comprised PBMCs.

The DNA of the CDR3 is TGTGCCAGCAGTGGGCGGGGGGCCATCACAGATACGCAGTATTTT. It codes for CASSGRGAITDTQYF. This chain uses TRBV28 with TRBJ2-3; 8 bases fit TRBD2. CDR1 is MDHEN, CDR2 SYDVKM, per germline. The CDR3 is 15 amino acids. The V and J ends lost 5 bases and 2 bases, in that order; junction bases with no gene match: 6.